The source of this T cell receptor beta chain is a study of T cell responses to AZD1222 COVID-19 vaccine. In the study overall: Second doses at about 4 or about 12 weeks were pooled.

Turning to this clone: Its antigen is still unknown.

The data were produced by immunoSEQ multiplex PCR, yet TCRdb's version contains in-frame clones alone and is incomplete. The sample records 120,000 or so clones, approximately 90% being singletons. Study findings and constraints: Researchers report vaccine-associated CD4 TCRs spanning spike, with dominance at 160-218 and 743-854. Researchers took repertoire samples only after the peak T cell response had come. Donors were chiefly white British, with a greater number of females, and clonal diversity was perhaps underestimated.

After removal of 1 base from V and 4 bases from J, the junction contained 10 bases not matched to a gene. The CDR3 consists of 17 residues. Germline assignment: CDR1 MNHNS and CDR2 SASEGT. The rearrangement uses TRBV6-1 and TRBJ2-5; 9 positions agree with TRBD1. This sequence originates from an adult in good health. The material was peripheral blood, obtained on day 0 of AZD1222 vaccination. The CDR3 coding sequence is TGTGCCAGCAGTGAAGAAGACCGGGACAGGGTGGGAGAGACCCAGTACTTC. Translation: CASSEEDRDRVGETQYF.